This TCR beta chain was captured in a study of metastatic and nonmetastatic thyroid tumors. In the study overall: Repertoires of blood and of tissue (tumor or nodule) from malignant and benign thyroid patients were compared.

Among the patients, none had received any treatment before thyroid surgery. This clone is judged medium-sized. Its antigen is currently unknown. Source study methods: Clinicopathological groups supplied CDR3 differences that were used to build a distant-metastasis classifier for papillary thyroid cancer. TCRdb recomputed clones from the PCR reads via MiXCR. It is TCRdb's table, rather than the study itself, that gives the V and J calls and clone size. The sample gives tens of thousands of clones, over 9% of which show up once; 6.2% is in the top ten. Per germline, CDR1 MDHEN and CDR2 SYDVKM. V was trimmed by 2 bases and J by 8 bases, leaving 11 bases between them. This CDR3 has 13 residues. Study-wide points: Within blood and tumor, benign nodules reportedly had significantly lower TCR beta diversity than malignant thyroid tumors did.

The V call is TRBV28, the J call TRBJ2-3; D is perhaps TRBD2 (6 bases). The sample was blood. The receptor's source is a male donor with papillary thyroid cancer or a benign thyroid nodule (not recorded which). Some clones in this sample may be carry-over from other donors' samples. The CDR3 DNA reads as TGTGCCAGCAGTTTAGGGACTCCCCGTACGCAGTATTTT. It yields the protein CASSLGTPRTQYF.